Reported below is one TCR beta chain. Its antigen is unknown. These data are taken from a study of monozygotic twins with inflammatory bowel disease (dated by TCRdb to between 2018 and 2021). For the study in its entirety: A total of about 28 monozygotic twin pairs were included in the full study, comprising nine German pairs (four IBD-concordant, five IBD-discordant) and 19 IBD-discordant Danish pairs. Each individual had, on average, about 151 000 unique TCRalpha sequences and 181 000 unique TCRbeta sequences available for analysis. Disease-associated traits were sought mainly through comparisons between IBD patients and their genetically identical healthy co-twins within discordant pairs. On the study overall, not on this receptor specifically: No difference in repertoire similarity was observed between concordant and discordant twins, possibly owing to limited statistical power. The results gave no support for a single strong signal or clonotype linked to IBD. Compared with healthy twins, IBD patients had fewer clonotypes in common with other individuals, a difference most pronounced in patients showing signs of disease activity. A decrease in TCRbeta repertoire diversity, as measured by inverse Simpson index, was observed in IBD patients compared with their healthy co-twins. The analysis was unable to tell apart different T cell subtypes. Because patients received different immunosuppressive treatments, the repertoires may have picked up extra background noise and variability between individuals.

From each donor, an approximately 2.4 ml peripheral blood sample was drawn into PAXgene tubes and stored at -80 degrees C. Total RNA was isolated from whole blood with the PAXgene blood miRNA kit on an automated QIAcube, without T cell sorting. Peripheral blood from monozygotic twin pairs concordant or discordant for inflammatory bowel disease was subjected to deep TCRalpha and TCRbeta repertoire profiling with unique molecular barcoding. Smoking habits were recorded for all twin pairs, and individuals were classified as current, former or never smokers. Spanning cysteine to phenylalanine, the CDR3 consists of 15 amino acids. No coding sequence is recorded. Looking up the germline V gene yields CDR1 SGHRS and CDR2 YFSETQ. Libraries were built with 5' RACE. The input for every TCR library was around 4,000 ng of total RNA. For each sample, cDNA was synthesized in eight separate reactions using SMARTScribe reverse transcriptase. During cDNA synthesis, unique molecular identifiers containing a 6-nucleotide sample barcode were introduced by template switching. Amplification of TCRalpha and TCRbeta cDNA involved two nested PCRs of approximately 16 and 10 cycles, and each PCR was followed by bead purification. Before amplification, the cDNA was treated with uracil DNA-glycosylase and purified using the QIAquick PCR purification kit. The second PCR added Illumina TruSeq-compatible adapters along with sample-specific barcodes. Library quality and concentration were assessed using TapeStation and Qubit, and roughly 5.5 ng of each library was pooled. The pooled libraries were sequenced with 2 x 100 bp reads and custom sequencing primers on an Illumina HiSeq2500 single-index Rapid Run. Processing in the source paper ran as follows. UMI-based consensus assembly with MiGEC version 1.2.6 was used to correct PCR and sequencing errors. MiXCR version 2.1.1 handled V(D)J alignment, clonotype assembly and CDR3 extraction. To normalise gene usage, clonotype sharing and MAIT/NKT TCR abundance, the analysis used the top 1000, 10 000 and 20 000 clonotypes per sample. After downsampling to 27 000 UMIs, diversity was calculated as the inverse Simpson index using the vegan R package. Paired Mann-Whitney U tests were applied to discordant twin pairs, and Benjamini-Hochberg correction was used for multiple testing. Each CDR3 protein sequence appears as one entry after TCRdb reprocessed the reads, and no DNA is included. The V and J calls, along with clone size, are taken from TCRdb and not from the paper's own processing. For this sample, the table gives 350,000 to 550,000 distinct CDR3 sequences. The ten largest clones take up about 2.3% of the sample.

The V and J segments used are TRBV5-1 and TRBJ2-3. The receptor's source is a human donor with ulcerative colitis or Crohn's disease, or a healthy co-twin of an affected twin (not recorded which). Sequencing used blood. CDR3 region: CASSLGGRYTDTQYF.